This T cell receptor beta chain was sequenced during a study of T cell therapy after organ transplantation (dated by TCRdb to between 2019 and 2020). Describing the broader study: The therapy products consisted of autologous CMV-specific T cells grown in vitro for approximately 13 days using a peptide pool of 30 HLA class I and II CMV epitopes. Blood samples for the long-term post-therapy time point were taken 20 to 29 weeks after therapy ended. The median number of CMV-specific T cells given to patients was 1.92 x 10^8, delivered over 2 to 6 intravenous infusions. Patients were given up to 6 doses of T cells at 2-week intervals and were followed for less than 30 weeks after finishing therapy. Only about 75% of the 10 patients had long-term post-therapy samples available. Of the roughly 10 patients, eight were classified as clinical responders and two were classified as nonresponders. This study was a follow-up analysis of the TRBV repertoire from an open-label phase I trial that tested autologous CMV-specific adoptive T cell therapy in people who had received solid-organ transplants.

In the paper's terms, the time point label means: 20-29 weeks after completion of therapy. Solid-organ transplant recipients with drug-resistant/recurrent cytomegalovirus were included as patients. Approximately nine trial participants were selected for repertoire analysis based on availability of post-therapy peripheral blood mononuclear cells. A BD FACSAria III was used to sort viable CD3+CD8+CD4- lymphocytes from PBMCs. The Qiagen DNeasy Kit was used to extract genomic DNA from the sorted cells. From the germline V gene (reference sequence), CDR1 is MNHNY and CDR2 is SVGAGI. The CDR3 holds 14 amino acids from the cysteine to the phenylalanine. Of the read, only the CDR3 DNA is kept; its 42 bases are in frame from base 1. V was cut back by 5 bases and J by 4 bases, leaving a gap of 11 bases between them. Notes on this clone: Its antigen is not yet known. No quality values exist for individual bases; no much larger clone is one base distant.

Results and caveats for the whole study, not just this receptor: Reconstitution after therapy appeared to involve both transferred clonotypes and endogenous clonotypes that were not detected in the therapy products. Fold change in CD8 clonality after therapy inversely correlated with pretherapy clonality, suggesting less biased repertoires were more receptive to remodeling. Before therapy, nonresponders had marked clonal expansions, and their repertoires changed minimally after therapy. Reduced sample coverage from poor CD8+ T cell yield may be reflected in the few expansions detected in nonresponders. The small cohort prevented assessing confounders such as concurrent antirejection and antiviral medications.

TRB CDR3 regions were amplified from genomic DNA with the immunoSEQ two-step, bias-controlled multiplex PCR assay. CDR3 libraries were sequenced on an Illumina NextSeq 500. The original methods were these. The immunoSEQ Analyzer platform was used for initial alignment and bioinformatics, including bias normalization against synthetic CDR3 analogs. Annotation of V, D and J genes followed the definitions in the IMGT database. Further TRBV analyses used VDJtools version 1.1.10 and the R package tcR version 2.2.1.11 with default settings. GLIPH analysis was done using default settings in version 1.0. To test for significant clonotype frequency changes in CDR3 sequences with at least 5 reads, a 2-sided binomial test with Benjamini-Hochberg correction (alpha = 0.01) was used. Not all clones reach the TCRdb copy of this immuneACCESS table, which keeps in-frame sequences only. Checked studies attribute under half of the gap to unresolved V genes and leave the rest unexplained. V and J calls and clone size are given by that table; D and trimming were obtained from the DNA. The sample table lists roughly 20,000 clones, less than 90% of them with a count of one. The ten largest account for under 45% of the sample.

This receptor was obtained from a human patient who had received a solid organ transplant and had CMV disease. Donor T cells from the graft may be present among the T cells after a transplant. The chain uses TRBV6-6 and TRBJ1-4, with the D segment identity uncertain. The specimen comprised CD8+ T cells from blood, sampled after autologous CMV-specific T cell therapy. The CDR3 corresponds to CASSQHLVNEKLFF. The bases are TGTGCCAGCAGTCAACATTTAGTTAATGAAAAACTGTTTTTT.